A single TCR beta chain is shown here with its context. The table came from immunoSEQ multiplex PCR; TCRdb's copy has only in-frame clones and leaves some out. Among 200,000 to 250,000 clones listed, roughly 84% were seen once. Study members were between about 18 and 95 years old and lived in some 22 US regions. The study assigned cohorts using participant-reported clinical history. Cohort 3 donors were reported recovered after two negative PCRs, clearance, or symptom resolution. Trimming pared 6 bases from V and 12 bases from J, leaving 21 bases between. The CDR3 runs to 14 residues. Per germline, CDR1 SNHLY and CDR2 FYNNEI. These data belong to a study of blood T cell repertoires in COVID-19. Study overall: The analysed material was cDNA or gDNA that came from T cells, B-cell-depleted T cells, or PBMCs.

Sample: PBMCs or T cells enriched from blood (not recorded which). The J gene is TRBJ2-1, the V gene TRBV2, with D tentatively TRBD1 (6 bases). The clonotype comes from a woman in her 40s who had recovered from COVID-19. CDR3 sequence (DNA): TGTGCCAGCAGAGGGGTACAGGGAGTCAACGCGCAGTTCTTC. Translated: CASRGVQGVNAQFF.